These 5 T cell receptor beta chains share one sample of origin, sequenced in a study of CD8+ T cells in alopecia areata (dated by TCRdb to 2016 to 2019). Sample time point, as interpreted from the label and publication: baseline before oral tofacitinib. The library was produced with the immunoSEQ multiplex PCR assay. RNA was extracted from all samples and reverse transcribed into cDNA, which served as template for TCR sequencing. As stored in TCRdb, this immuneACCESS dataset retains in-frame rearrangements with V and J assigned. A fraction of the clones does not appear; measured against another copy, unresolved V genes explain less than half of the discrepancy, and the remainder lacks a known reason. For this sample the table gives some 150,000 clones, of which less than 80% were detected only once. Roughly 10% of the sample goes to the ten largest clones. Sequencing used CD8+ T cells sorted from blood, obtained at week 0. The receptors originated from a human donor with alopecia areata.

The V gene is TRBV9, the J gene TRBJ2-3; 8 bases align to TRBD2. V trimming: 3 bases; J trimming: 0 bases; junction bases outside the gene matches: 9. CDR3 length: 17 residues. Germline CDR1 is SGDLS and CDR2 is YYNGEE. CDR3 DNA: TGTGCCAGCAGCGCTCCATTAGCGGGGAGTAGCACAGATACGCAGTATTTT. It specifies CASSAPLAGSSTDTQYF.

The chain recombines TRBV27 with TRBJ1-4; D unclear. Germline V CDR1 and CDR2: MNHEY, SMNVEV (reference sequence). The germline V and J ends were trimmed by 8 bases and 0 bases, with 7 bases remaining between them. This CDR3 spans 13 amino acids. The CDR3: CASRRTTNEKLFF. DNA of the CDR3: TGTGCCAGCCGGAGGACAACTAATGAAAAACTGTTTTTT.

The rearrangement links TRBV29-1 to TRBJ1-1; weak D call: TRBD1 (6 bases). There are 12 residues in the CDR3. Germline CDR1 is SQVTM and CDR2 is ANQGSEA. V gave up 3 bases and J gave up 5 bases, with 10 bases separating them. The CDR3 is CSVDRGGTEAFF. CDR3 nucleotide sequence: TGCAGCGTTGACAGGGGAGGGACTGAAGCTTTCTTT.

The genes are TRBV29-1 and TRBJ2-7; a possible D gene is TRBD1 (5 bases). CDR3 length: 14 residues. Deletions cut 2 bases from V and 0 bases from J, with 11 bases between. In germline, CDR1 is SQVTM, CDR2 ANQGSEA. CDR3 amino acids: CSVEQGSSSYEQYF. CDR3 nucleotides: TGCAGCGTTGAACAGGGCTCTAGCTCCTACGAGCAGTACTTC.

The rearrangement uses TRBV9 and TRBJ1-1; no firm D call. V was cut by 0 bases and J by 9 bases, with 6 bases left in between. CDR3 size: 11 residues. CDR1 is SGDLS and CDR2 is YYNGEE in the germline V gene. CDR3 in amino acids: CASSVGGKAFF. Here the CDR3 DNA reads TGTGCCAGCAGCGTAGGCGGTAAAGCTTTCTTT.